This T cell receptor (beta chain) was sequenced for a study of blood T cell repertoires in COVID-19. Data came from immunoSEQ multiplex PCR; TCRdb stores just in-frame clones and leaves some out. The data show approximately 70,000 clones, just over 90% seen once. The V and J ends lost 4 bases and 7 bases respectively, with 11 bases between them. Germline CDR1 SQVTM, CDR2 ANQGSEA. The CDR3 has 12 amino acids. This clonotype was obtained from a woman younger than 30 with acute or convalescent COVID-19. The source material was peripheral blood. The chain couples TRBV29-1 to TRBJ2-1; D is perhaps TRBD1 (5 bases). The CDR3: CSVGQGRNEQFF. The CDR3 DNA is TGCAGCGTTGGGCAGGGCAGAAATGAGCAGTTCTTC.